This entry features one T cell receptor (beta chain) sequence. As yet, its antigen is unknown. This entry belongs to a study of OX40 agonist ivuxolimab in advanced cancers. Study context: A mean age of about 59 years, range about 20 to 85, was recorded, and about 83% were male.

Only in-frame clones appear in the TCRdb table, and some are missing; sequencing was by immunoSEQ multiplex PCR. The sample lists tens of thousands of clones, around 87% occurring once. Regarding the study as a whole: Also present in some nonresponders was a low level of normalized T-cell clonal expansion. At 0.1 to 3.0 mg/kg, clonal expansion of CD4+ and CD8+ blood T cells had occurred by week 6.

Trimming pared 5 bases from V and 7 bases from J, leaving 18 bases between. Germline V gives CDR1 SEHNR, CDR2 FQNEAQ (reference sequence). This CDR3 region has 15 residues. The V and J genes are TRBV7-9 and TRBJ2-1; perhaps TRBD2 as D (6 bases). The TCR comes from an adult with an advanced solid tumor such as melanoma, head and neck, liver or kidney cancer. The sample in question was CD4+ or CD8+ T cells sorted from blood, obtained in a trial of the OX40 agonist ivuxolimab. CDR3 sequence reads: CASSPPGLGGNEQFF. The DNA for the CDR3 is TGTGCCAGCAGCCCTCCGGGACTTGGAGGAAATGAGCAGTTCTTC.